Following are 10 T cell receptor beta chains from one sample sequenced in a study of blood T cell repertoires in COVID-19. Assay: immunoSEQ multiplex PCR; the TCRdb copy retains only in-frame clones and omits some. The sample contains 170,000 or so clones, around 85% of which appear only once. The source material was PBMCs or T cells enriched from blood (not recorded which). All receptors come from a man between 35 and 55 years old who had recovered from COVID-19.

The V call is TRBV20-1, the J call TRBJ1-1; no clear D gene. Germline CDR1 DFQATT, CDR2 SNEGSKA (reference sequence). The length of the CDR3 is 11 residues. Deletions cut 1 base from V and 7 bases from J, with 7 bases between. This chain's CDR3 is CSARVISEAFF. CDR3 nucleotide sequence: TGCAGTGCTAGAGTAATTAGTGAAGCTTTCTTT.

This chain joins TRBV5-4 and TRBJ2-5; 7 bases line up with TRBD2. In germline, CDR1 is SGHNT, CDR2 YYREEE (reference sequence). V lost 0 bases, J lost 5 bases, and 4 bases stayed unmatched. The length of the CDR3 is 14 residues. The CDR3 nucleotides read TGTGCCAGCAGCTTGGGGGAGGGAGTGGAGACCCAGTACTTC. This sequence encodes CASSLGEGVETQYF.

The chain recombines TRBV11-3 with TRBJ1-4, with D perhaps TRBD1 (5 bases). This CDR3 is 16 amino acids long. Trimming pared 5 bases from V and 0 bases from J, leaving 13 bases between. Germline lookup yields CDR1 SGHNT and CDR2 YENEEA. CDR3 residues: CASSPRGGATNEKLFF. The CDR3 coding sequence is TGTGCCAGCAGCCCCCGGGGGGGTGCAACTAATGAAAAACTGTTTTTT.

The V call is TRBV5-1, the J call TRBJ2-1, with D possibly TRBD2 on 6 matching bases. This CDR3 is 15 amino acids long. The germline V gene has CDR1 SGHRS and CDR2 YFSETQ. Trimming pared 6 bases from V and 0 bases from J, leaving 13 bases between. DNA of the CDR3: TGCGCCAGCACCCCTCGGGGGAGCTCCTACAATGAGCAGTTCTTC. Its translation: CASTPRGSSYNEQFF.

This chain links TRBV2 with TRBJ2-1; TRBD2 matches at 10 bases. From germline, CDR1 is SNHLY and CDR2 FYNNEI. The CDR3 has 13 amino acids. The J segment lost 12 bases and the V segment lost 6 bases, leaving 8 bases of the junction unmatched. The CDR3 bases are TGTGCCAGCAGCAAAACTAGCGGGATGGTGCAGTTCTTC. Translation: CASSKTSGMVQFF.

The chain couples TRBV10-1 to TRBJ2-7, with 7 bases lining up with TRBD2. The CDR3 spans 16 residues. V lost 6 bases, J lost 3 bases, and 14 bases stayed unmatched. Germline-derived CDR1 and CDR2 are WNHNN and SYGVQD (reference sequence). DNA for the CDR3: TGCGCCAGCAGCTCCTGGGACTACCCAAACGTCTACGAGCAGTACTTC. It yields the protein CASSSWDYPNVYEQYF.

The chain couples TRBV4-1 to TRBJ1-1; no firm D call. Germline loops: CDR1 MGHRA, CDR2 YSYEKL. Between the trimmed V and J ends, which lost 0 bases and 11 bases, there was a span of 16 bases. This CDR3 spans 14 amino acids. The CDR3 nucleotides are TGCGCCAGCAGCCAAGACGTCTATTTGCCGGGGGCTTTCTTT. Protein product: CASSQDVYLPGAFF.

The chain links TRBV2 to TRBJ1-6; the D gene is possibly TRBD1 (6 bases). V was shortened by 7 bases and J by 5 bases, with 12 bases between the two germline ends. This CDR3 comprises 14 residues. Per germline, CDR1 SNHLY and CDR2 FYNNEI. The CDR3, as DNA: TGTGCCAGCAATCAGGACAGCCATAATTCACCCCTCCACTTT. Translated: CASNQDSHNSPLHF.

This clone has only one observation. The chain has TRBV18 and TRBJ1-1; D is perhaps TRBD1 (6 bases). The CDR3 contains 14 residues. Germline CDR1 is KGHSH and CDR2 is LQKENI. V shed 4 bases and J shed 1 base, with 10 bases lying between them. This chain's CDR3 is CASSRGTSNTEAFF. The CDR3 region has the DNA TGTGCCAGCTCACGGGGGACATCGAACACTGAAGCTTTCTTT.

This chain connects TRBV7-8 to TRBJ2-5, with D perhaps matching TRBD2 (6 bases). The CDR3 consists of 15 residues. CDR1 is SGHVS, CDR2 FQNEAQ, per germline. Trimming pared 5 bases from V and 7 bases from J, leaving 20 bases between. The CDR3 DNA sequence: TGTGCCAGCAGCCCACAGTCGGGGCCGGGGGTGACCCAGTACTTC. Its translation: CASSPQSGPGVTQYF.